This T cell receptor (beta chain) is from a study of CD8+CD57+ T cells in acquired aplastic anemia. Trimming left V 2 bases short and J 4 bases short, with 12 bases between. Germline CDR1 reads MNHEY; CDR2 reads SVGAGI. The CDR3 runs to 14 residues. Genomic DNA, serving as template, underwent TCR beta VDJ and CDR3 profiling. TCRdb called the reads again in MiXCR, with one record for every CDR3 protein. The data contain about 220,000 distinct CDR3 sequences, 30% to 35% of them singletons. This TCR came from a human donor in good health, serving as a control. V gene TRBV6-5 combines with J gene TRBJ2-7, with D maybe TRBD1 (6 bases). Sequencing was done on a sample of sorted CD4+, CD8+, or CD8+CD57+ T cells (not recorded which) from PBMCs. CDR3 in amino acids: CASSYGQGRYEQYF. The CDR3 DNA follows: TGTGCCAGCAGTTACGGCCAGGGGCGATACGAGCAGTACTTC.